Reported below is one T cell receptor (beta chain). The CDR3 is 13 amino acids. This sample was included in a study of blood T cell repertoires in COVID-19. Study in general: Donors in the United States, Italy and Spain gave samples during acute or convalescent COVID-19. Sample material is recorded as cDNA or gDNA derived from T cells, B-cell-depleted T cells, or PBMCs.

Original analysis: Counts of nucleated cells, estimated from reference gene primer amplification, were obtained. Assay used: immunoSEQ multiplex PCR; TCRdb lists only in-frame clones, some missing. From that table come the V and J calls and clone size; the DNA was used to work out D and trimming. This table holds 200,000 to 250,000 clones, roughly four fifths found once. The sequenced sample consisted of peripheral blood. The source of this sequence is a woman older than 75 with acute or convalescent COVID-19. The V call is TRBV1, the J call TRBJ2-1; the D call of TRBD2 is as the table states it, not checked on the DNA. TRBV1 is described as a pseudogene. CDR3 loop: CTTTLPSNNEQFF. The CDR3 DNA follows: TGCACCACCACCCTCCCTAGCAACAATGAGCAGTTCTTC.